This entry lists 29 T cell receptor beta chains sequenced from one sample in a study of CD8 T cells in ankylosing spondylitis. Whole-study results and caveats: Blood from ankylosing spondylitis patients appeared to carry a characteristic roughly 8-variant TCR beta motif.

Their specific antigens are unknown. TCRdb reprocessed the 5' RACE reads via MiXCR and lists one record per CDR3 protein. The repertoire holds more than 300,000 distinct CDR3 sequences, with approximately 8% as singletons. The sequenced sample was blood, either unsorted or a sorted T cell fraction (not recorded which). These receptors were collected from a male donor with ankylosing spondylitis.

In its sample, this clonotype was seen a few times. V gene TRBV7-2 combines with J gene TRBJ2-4; possible D gene TRBD2, 5 bases. V dropped 0 bases and J dropped 6 bases, with 12 bases sitting between them. The germline gives CDR1 SGHTA, CDR2 FQGNSA. The CDR3 covers 15 residues. The CDR3 loop reads CASSLASIRGNIQYF. CDR3 bases: TGTGCCAGCAGCTTAGCTAGCATTCGGGGAAACATTCAGTACTTC.

This clonotype was observed many times. V and J are TRBV10-3 and TRBJ2-3; 14 bases line up with TRBD2. Germline V gene data show CDR1 as ENHRY and CDR2 as SYGVKD. CDR3 length equals 16 residues. After removal of 4 bases from V and 4 bases from J, the junction contained 4 bases not matched to a gene. CDR3: CAISGGTSGSPDTQYF. CDR3 bases: TGTGCCATCAGTGGGGGGACTAGCGGGAGCCCAGATACGCAGTATTTT.

The sample holds a few counts of this clonotype. The V gene is TRBV20-1, the J gene TRBJ2-7; 9 bases are shared with TRBD1. The CDR3 has 15 residues. V shed 0 bases, J shed 3 bases, and the junction held 6 bases outside the gene matches. Germline V CDR1 and CDR2: DFQATT, SNEGSKA (reference sequence). The CDR3 is CSAREGGTGSYEQYF. The CDR3 DNA sequence: TGCAGTGCTAGAGAAGGGGGGACAGGGAGCTACGAGCAGTACTTC.

The table lists this clonotype with many counts. The chain joins TRBV29-1 to TRBJ2-5; 7 nucleotides line up with TRBD1. Losses at the gene ends were 4 bases for V and 5 bases for J; bases not matched to a gene: 10. CDR3 length: 14 residues. Looked up from germline, CDR1 is SQVTM and CDR2 is ANQGSEA. As DNA, the CDR3 is TGCAGCGTTGTTGCCCCCGACAGGGTTGAGACCCAGTACTTC. Protein product: CSVVAPDRVETQYF. Full variable domain (rest looked up from reference TRBV29-1 and TRBJ2-5): SAVISQKPSRDICQRGTSLTIQCQVDSQVTMMFWYRQQPGQSLTLIATANQGSEATYESGFVIDKFPISRPNLTFSTLTVSNMSPEDSSIYLCSVVAPDRVETQYFGPGTRLLVL.

The gene calls are TRBV9 and TRBJ2-1; D might be TRBD2 (7 bases). CDR1 is SGDLS and CDR2 is YYNGEE in the germline V gene. This CDR3 is 17 amino acids long. The V end lost 0 bases, the J end lost 3 bases, and 16 bases lay between the germline ends. CDR3 sequence (DNA): TGTGCCAGCAGCGTAGAGGGGGGGACACTATACTACAATGAGCAGTTCTTC. This sequence encodes CASSVEGGTLYYNEQFF.

The chain is built from TRBV7-2 and TRBJ2-1; D is uncertain. CDR1 SGHTA and CDR2 FQGNSA come from the germline V gene. Between the trimmed V and J ends, which lost 0 bases and 15 bases, there was a span of 12 bases. This CDR3 is built from 12 residues. CDR3 protein: CASSLATGKPFF. The CDR3 region has the DNA TGTGCCAGCAGCTTAGCGACGGGTAAACCGTTCTTC.

This clonotype was counted at least ten times. This sequence joins TRBV12-3 or TRBV12-4 and TRBJ1-1; D not certain. V was trimmed by 1 base and J by 1 base, leaving 4 bases between them. This CDR3 has 13 residues. CDR3 in DNA: TGTGCCAGCAGTTTAGAAGGGAACACTGAAGCTTTCTTT. Its protein product is CASSLEGNTEAFF.

The sample holds many counts of this clonotype. The chain uses TRBV20-1 and TRBJ2-1, with D hard to call. Trimming cost V 0 bases and J 5 bases, with 5 bases left between them. The CDR3 totals 12 residues. CDR1 DFQATT and CDR2 SNEGSKA come from the germline V gene (reference sequence). CDR3 amino acids: CSARETDNEQFF. For the CDR3, the DNA is TGCAGTGCTAGAGAGACCGACAATGAGCAGTTCTTC.

This clonotype was seen a handful of times. The chain uses TRBV10-3 and TRBJ2-5; perhaps TRBD2 as D (6 bases). The CDR3 runs to 14 residues. Between the trimmed V and J ends, which lost 10 bases and 2 bases, there was a span of 17 bases. Per the germline V gene, CDR1 is ENHRY and CDR2 is SYGVKD. CDR3 sequence (DNA): TGTGCCACCGGGAGCCAGGTTATTCAAGAGACCCAGTACTTC. Translating gives CATGSQVIQETQYF.

This clonotype was observed a few times. The chain recombines TRBV29-1 with TRBJ2-2, with D uncertain. The CDR3 covers 12 residues. Germline values: CDR1 SQVTM, CDR2 ANQGSEA. V was trimmed by 7 bases and J by 1 base, leaving 7 bases between them. The CDR3 protein is CSGSENTGELFF. As DNA, the CDR3 is TGCAGCGGATCAGAGAACACCGGGGAGCTGTTTTTT.

The rearrangement links TRBV12-3 or TRBV12-4 to TRBJ2-7; tentatively, D is TRBD2 (6 bases). V was shortened by 4 bases and J by 7 bases, with 20 bases between the two germline ends. This CDR3 is 15 amino acids long. The CDR3 here is CASSYLAFLAEEQYF. CDR3 nucleotides: TGTGCCAGCAGTTACCTAGCGTTCCTGGCGGAGGAGCAGTACTTC.

This clonotype was detected ten times or more. J is TRBJ1-2 and V is TRBV29-1; TRBD1 matches at 9 bases. Germline V gene data show CDR1 as SQVTM and CDR2 as ANQGSEA. V trimming: 4 bases; J trimming: 5 bases; junction bases outside the gene matches: 5. The CDR3 consists of 13 residues. CDR3 coding DNA: TGCAGCGTTGGGAGTGGACAGGGGTATGGCTACACCTTC. It is translated as CSVGSGQGYGYTF.

The table lists this clonotype with a few counts. The V and J genes are TRBV15 and TRBJ1-5, with D possibly matching TRBD1 (5 bases). There are 15 residues in the CDR3. Germline CDR1 LNHNV, CDR2 YYDKDF (reference sequence). V dropped 4 bases and J dropped 2 bases, with 12 bases sitting between them. The DNA of the CDR3 is TGTGCCACCAGCAAGAGTGGGGGTGGCAATCAGCCCCAGCATTTT. Protein: CATSKSGGGNQPQHF.

The chain joins TRBV20-1 to TRBJ2-1, with TRBD2 matching 15 bases. This CDR3 comprises 15 residues. Germline V lookup: CDR1 DFQATT, CDR2 SNEGSKA (reference sequence). The ends lost 3 bases at V and 10 bases at J; junction bases unmatched: 7. The CDR3 DNA sequence: TGCAGTGCTAGGTCGGGACTAGCGGGAGGATGGGAGCAGTTCTTC. Translated, it gives CSARSGLAGGWEQFF.

This clonotype was seen more than once but under ten times. V is TRBV28 and J is TRBJ1-4, with 7 bases aligning to TRBD1. The germline gives CDR1 MDHEN, CDR2 SYDVKM. CDR3 length: 14 residues. The V and J ends lost 3 bases and 8 bases, in that order; junction bases with no gene match: 6. The CDR3 loop is CASSFRGLDEKLFF. The DNA for the CDR3 is TGTGCCAGCAGTTTTAGGGGGCTCGACGAAAAACTGTTTTTT. The complete variable domain, with remaining parts taken from reference TRBV28 and TRBJ1-4, reads DVKVTQSSRYLVKRTGEKVFLECVQDMDHENMFWYRQDPGLGLRLIYFSYDVKMKEKGDIPEGYSVSREKKERFSLILESASTNQTSMYLCASSFRGLDEKLFFGSGTQLSVL.

This clonotype has at least ten counts. CDR3 nucleotides: TGCGCCAGCAGCTTGGTGACCCCTGCAACTAATGAAAAACTGTTTTTT. Translation: CASSLVTPATNEKLFF. The chain is built from TRBV5-1 and TRBJ1-4; D remains ambiguous. Germline V lookup: CDR1 SGHRS, CDR2 YFSETQ. The CDR3 is 16 residues long. The V end was cut by 0 bases, the J end by 0 bases, with 9 bases between.

This clonotype was detected only a few times. The chain is built from TRBV18 and TRBJ1-6, with TRBD1 identical over 8 bases. Per the germline V gene, CDR1 is KGHSH and CDR2 is LQKENI. Germline trimming cut 4 bases from V and 14 bases from J; bases unmatched to any gene: 13. The CDR3 spans 15 residues. The CDR3 here is CASSRDRPGRGALHF. In nucleotides, the CDR3 is TGTGCCAGCTCACGGGACAGGCCCGGGAGGGGTGCCCTCCACTTT.

The chain recombines TRBV25-1 with TRBJ2-1; a weak D match, TRBD2 (7 bases). Germline V gene lookup returns CDR1 MGHDK and CDR2 SYGVNS. This CDR3 region has 14 residues. V gave up 6 bases and J gave up 9 bases, with 18 bases separating them. The CDR3 sequence is CASSFWGGRREQFF. CDR3 in DNA: TGTGCCAGCAGCTTTTGGGGGGGCAGACGTGAGCAGTTCTTC.

This clonotype was seen only a few times. The chain joins TRBV29-1 to TRBJ2-2; D remains unclear. This CDR3 is built from 12 residues. CDR1 SQVTM and CDR2 ANQGSEA come from the germline V gene. Trimming took 5 bases from V and 6 from J, leaving 10 bases between them. The CDR3 nucleotides read TGCAGCGTTTTTAGTGGGGCCGGGGAGCTGTTTTTT. Protein: CSVFSGAGELFF.

This clonotype was detected ten times or more. This chain uses TRBV9 with TRBJ1-4; TRBD1 is a possible D gene (5 bases). The CDR3 is 15 amino acids. From germline, CDR1 is SGDLS and CDR2 YYNGEE. Trimming shortened V by 0 bases and J by 11 bases, and 17 bases separated the two germline ends. CDR3 DNA: TGTGCCAGCAGCGTAGTAGGGGATCGATGGGGGAAACTGTTTTTT. Translation: CASSVVGDRWGKLFF.

This clonotype was detected many times. J is TRBJ2-7 and V is TRBV12-3 or TRBV12-4, with D perhaps matching TRBD1 or TRBD2 (5 bases each). V was cut by 2 bases and J by 0 bases, with 14 bases left in between. This CDR3 comprises 16 residues. The DNA for the CDR3 is TGTGCCAGCAGTTTAAGAGACGGGGCCCGCTCCTACGAGCAGTACTTC. Its translation is CASSLRDGARSYEQYF.

The chain joins TRBV30 to TRBJ2-1; 12 nucleotides align to TRBD2. Trimming cost V 4 bases and J 2 bases; bases outside gene matches: 3. Germline lookup yields CDR1 GTSNPN and CDR2 SVGIG (reference sequence). This CDR3 has 15 residues. The CDR3 bases are TGTGCCTGGACCGGACTAGCGGGAACCTACAATGAGCAGTTCTTC. It specifies CAWTGLAGTYNEQFF.

The genes are TRBV10-3 and TRBJ2-3; the D gene is possibly TRBD2 (6 bases). V gave up 11 bases and J gave up 0 bases, with 12 bases separating them. The CDR3 is made up of 13 amino acids. From germline, CDR1 is ENHRY and CDR2 SYGVKD. This chain's CDR3 is CAAGGTSTDTQYF. Written as DNA, the CDR3 is TGTGCCGCCGGGGGAACTAGCACAGATACGCAGTATTTT.

This chain links TRBV7-2 with TRBJ2-3, with 12 bases fitting TRBD2. The CDR3 has 19 residues. With 0 bases clipped from V and 0 bases from J, the junction kept 7 bases outside the gene matches. Germline CDR1 and CDR2: SGHTA and FQGNSA. CDR3 coding DNA: TGTGCCAGCAGCTTAGCGCAGTCTAGCGGGAGGGTTAGCACAGATACGCAGTATTTT. Amino acid sequence: CASSLAQSSGRVSTDTQYF.

Only a few counts were recorded for this clonotype. CDR3 in DNA: TGCGCCAGCAGCTTGAGCGGGAGGAGCTCCTACGAGCAGTACTTC. Residues: CASSLSGRSSYEQYF. V gene TRBV5-1 combines with J gene TRBJ2-7; 9 bases map to TRBD2. Trimming took 1 base from V and 0 from J; bases not matched to a gene: 2. The CDR3 spans 15 residues. Per the germline V gene, CDR1 is SGHRS and CDR2 is YFSETQ.

This clonotype was found many times. The V gene is TRBV11-2, the J gene TRBJ2-1, with D perhaps TRBD1 (7 bases). CDR3 length: 15 amino acids. In germline, CDR1 is SGHAT, CDR2 FQNNGV. V lost 2 bases and J lost 2, with 10 bases in between. Here the CDR3 reads CASSLIRGAYNEQFF. The CDR3 region has the DNA TGTGCCAGCAGCTTAATCAGGGGGGCCTACAATGAGCAGTTCTTC.

This chain uses TRBV5-1 with TRBJ2-5, with 9 bases matching TRBD1. The CDR3 totals 16 residues. V dropped 1 base and J dropped 1; count of bases not matched to a gene: 5. Germline CDR1 is SGHRS and CDR2 is YFSETQ. CDR3 nucleotide sequence: TGCGCCAGCAGCTTGAGAACAGGGGGCCCCCAAGAGACCCAGTACTTC. Residues: CASSLRTGGPQETQYF.

V gene TRBV7-2 combines with J gene TRBJ1-5; 7 bases fit TRBD1. Germline V lookup: CDR1 SGHTA, CDR2 FQGNSA. This CDR3 spans 15 amino acids. Trimming cost V 4 bases and J 1 base; bases outside gene matches: 4. The DNA of the CDR3 is TGTGCCAGCAGCTGGTGGACAGGCAGCAATCAGCCCCAGCATTTT. It encodes CASSWWTGSNQPQHF.

The table lists this clonotype with a count of one. The rearrangement joins TRBV7-2 to TRBJ2-1; D may be TRBD2 (6 bases). Trimming took 4 bases from V and 9 from J, leaving 19 bases between them. Germline CDR1 and CDR2: SGHTA and FQGNSA. The CDR3 extends over 15 amino acids. CDR3: CASSSGTWLIREQFF. The CDR3 region has the DNA TGTGCCAGCAGCTCGGGGACTTGGCTTATTCGTGAGCAGTTCTTC.